These T cell receptor beta chains were read from a single sample in a study of blood T cell repertoires in COVID-19. Profiling relied on immunoSEQ multiplex PCR, and the TCRdb table lists in-frame clones only, not all of them. The table shows fewer than 250,000 clones, with about four fifths occurring only once. Sequenced material: peripheral blood. The receptors derive from a woman between 40 and 50 years old with active or convalescent COVID-19. Each CDR3 is given with its conserved first and last residue. A D gene is named only where the DNA matches it firmly. Size is omitted from some rows. Given values are once, few, many or a class for expanded clones.

>-|TRBJ2-7|-|TRBV10-3
CAISEPARPYEQYF
TGTGCCATCAGTGAGCCGGCCAGGCCGTACGAGCAGTACTTC
>-|TRBJ1-6|-|TRBV4-1
CASSQKQGVNSPLHF
TGCGCCAGCAGCCAAAAACAGGGAGTAAACTCACCCCTCCACTTT
>-|TRBJ1-2|-|TRBV30
CAWGPGARHPDGYTF
TGTGCCTGGGGCCCTGGGGCAAGACACCCCGATGGCTACACCTTC
>many|TRBJ2-2|TRBD2|TRBV10-1
CASSGTSGSPGELFF
TGCGCCAGCAGTGGGACTAGCGGGTCCCCCGGGGAGCTGTTTTTT
>-|TRBJ1-1|-|TRBV28
CASTLASKEAFF
TGTGCCAGCACCTTAGCAAGCAAAGAAGCTTTCTTT
>-|TRBJ1-4|-|TRBV4-1
CASSAGGLEKLFF
TGCGCCAGCTCCGCCGGCGGCCTAGAAAAACTGTTTTTT
>-|TRBJ2-1|-|TRBV29-1
CSGGRTTQFSEQFF
TGCAGCGGGGGGAGGACTACTCAATTCAGTGAGCAGTTCTTC
>-|TRBJ1-6|-|TRBV19
CASSLVRANNSPLHF
TGTGCCAGTAGTCTGGTTCGCGCCAATAATTCACCCCTCCACTTT
>-|TRBJ1-1|-|TRBV4-1
CASSQDRVNTEAFF
TGCGCCAGCAGCCAAGACAGGGTGAACACTGAAGCTTTCTTT
>few|TRBJ1-3|TRBD1|TRBV7-2
CASTRDSQGNNSGNTIYF
TGTGCCAGCACCCGGGACAGCCAGGGGAATAACTCTGGAAACACCATATATTTT
>-|TRBJ2-1|-|TRBV2
CASSRRRAGKGYNEQFF
TGTGCCAGCAGTAGACGTCGGGCAGGGAAGGGATACAATGAGCAGTTCTTC
>-|TRBJ2-3|-|TRBV12-2
CASRLGTSGRATDTQYF
TGTGCAAGTCGCTTAGGGACTAGCGGGAGGGCCACAGATACGCAGTATTTT
>-|TRBJ1-4|-|TRBV9
CASSVGVGQGGEKLFF
TGTGCCAGCAGCGTAGGAGTAGGGCAGGGAGGGGAAAAACTGTTTTTT
>-|TRBJ1-6|-|TRBV28
CASTTGNRYNSPLHF
TGTGCCAGCACCACAGGCAACCGCTATAATTCACCCCTCCACTTT
>few|TRBJ1-4|TRBD1|TRBV6-5
CASSGRDRINEKLFF
TGTGCCAGCAGCGGACGGGACAGGATTAATGAAAAACTGTTTTTT
>-|TRBJ1-6|-|TRBV6-2/TRBV6-3
CASSLGTTSNSPLHF
TGTGCCAGCAGCCTAGGGACTACTAGCAATTCACCCCTCCACTTT
>-|TRBJ2-3|TRBD2|TRBV3-1/TRBV3-2
CASSQEVAPSGGDSDTQYF
TGTGCCAGCAGCCAAGAGGTGGCGCCTAGCGGGGGGGATTCAGATACGCAGTATTTT
>-|TRBJ1-6|-|TRBV6-1
CASSDPPAGEISPLHF
TGTGCCAGCAGTGACCCCCCGGCAGGGGAGATTTCACCCCTCCACTTT
>-|TRBJ1-4|-|TRBV19
CASSRGQFLATNEKLFF
TGTGCCAGTAGTAGAGGACAGTTTCTTGCAACTAATGAAAAACTGTTTTTT
>-|TRBJ2-7|TRBD2|TRBV10-1
CASSEQTSGSYEQYF
TGCGCCAGCAGCGAACAAACTAGCGGGTCATACGAGCAGTACTTC
>-|TRBJ1-3|-|TRBV19
CAAGPGNTIYF
TGTGCAGCAGGTCCAGGAAACACCATATATTTT
>-|TRBJ1-5|-|TRBV24-1
CATSDLGGDQPQHF
TGTGCCACCAGTGATTTGGGGGGGGACCAGCCCCAGCATTTT